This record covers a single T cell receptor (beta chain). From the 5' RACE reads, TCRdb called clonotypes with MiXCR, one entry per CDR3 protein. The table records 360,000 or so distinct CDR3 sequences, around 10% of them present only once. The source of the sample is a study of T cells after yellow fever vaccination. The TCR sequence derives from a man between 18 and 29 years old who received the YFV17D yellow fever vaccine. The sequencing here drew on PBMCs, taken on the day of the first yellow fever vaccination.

CDR3 residues: CASSRNLNTQYF. DNA for the CDR3: TGTGCCAGCAGCCGGAACCTAAATACGCAGTATTTT. This sequence joins TRBV5-4 and TRBJ2-3, with D unresolved. The germline V gene has CDR1 SGHNT and CDR2 YYREEE (reference sequence). The CDR3 sequence is 12 residues long. Between the trimmed V and J ends, which lost 4 bases and 7 bases, there was a span of 10 bases.